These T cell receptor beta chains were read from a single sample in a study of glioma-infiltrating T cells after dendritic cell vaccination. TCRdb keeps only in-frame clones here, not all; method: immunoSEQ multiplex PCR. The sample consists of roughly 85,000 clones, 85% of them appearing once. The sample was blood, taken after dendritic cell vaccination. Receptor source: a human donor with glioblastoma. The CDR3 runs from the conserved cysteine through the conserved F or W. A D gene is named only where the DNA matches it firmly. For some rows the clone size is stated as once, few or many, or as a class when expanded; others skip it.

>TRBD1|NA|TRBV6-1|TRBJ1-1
CASTRDRDTEAFF
TGTGCCAGCACCAGGGACAGGGACACTGAAGCTTTCTTT
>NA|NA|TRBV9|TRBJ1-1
CASSVAGNTEAFF
TGTGCCAGCAGCGTAGCGGGGAACACTGAAGCTTTCTTT
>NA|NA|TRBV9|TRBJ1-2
CASSVAFEGYGYTF
TGTGCCAGCAGCGTAGCTTTCGAGGGCTATGGCTACACCTTC
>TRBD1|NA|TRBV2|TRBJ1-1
CASIRQDREWRTEAFF
TGTGCCAGCATTAGACAGGACAGGGAATGGAGGACTGAAGCTTTCTTT
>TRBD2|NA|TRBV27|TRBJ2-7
CASSLAGGGYEQYF
TGTGCCAGCAGTTTGGCGGGGGGTGGGTACGAGCAGTACTTC
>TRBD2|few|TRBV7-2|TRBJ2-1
CASSLAGLAHEQLF
TGTGCCAGCAGCTTAGCAGGACTAGCACATGAGCAGCTCTTC
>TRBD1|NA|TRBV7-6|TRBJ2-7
CASSPRDRDYEQYF
TGTGCCAGCAGCCCCCGGGACAGAGATTACGAGCAGTACTTC
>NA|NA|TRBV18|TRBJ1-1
CASSPRGVRVGGGTEAFF
TGTGCCAGCTCACCACGAGGAGTGAGGGTCGGGGGGGGCACTGAAGCTTTCTTT
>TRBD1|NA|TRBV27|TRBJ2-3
CASSLWTGADTQYF
TGTGCCAGCAGTTTATGGACAGGGGCAGATACGCAGTATTTT
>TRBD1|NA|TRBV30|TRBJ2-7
CAWRAAPGTGGSIVHEQYF
TGTGCCTGGAGAGCCGCACCAGGGACAGGGGGGTCTATTGTCCACGAGCAGTACTTC
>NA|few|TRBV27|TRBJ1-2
CASSLSQGFYGYTF
TGTGCCAGCAGTTTATCGCAGGGCTTCTATGGCTACACCTTC
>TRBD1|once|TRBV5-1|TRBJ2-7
CASSPRDREREQYF
TGCGCCAGCAGCCCGCGGGACAGGGAACGCGAGCAGTACTTC
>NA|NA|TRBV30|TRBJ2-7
CAWSGKIQGQPYEQYF
TGTGCCTGGAGTGGGAAGATACAGGGTCAGCCCTACGAGCAGTACTTC
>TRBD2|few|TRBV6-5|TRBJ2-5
CASTRTSEETQYF
TGTGCCAGCACCAGGACTAGCGAAGAGACCCAGTACTTC
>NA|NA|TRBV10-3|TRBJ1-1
CAIRGETAEAFF
TGTGCCATCAGGGGAGAGACGGCTGAAGCTTTCTTT
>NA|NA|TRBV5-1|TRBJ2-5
CASSLPGTQETQYF
TGCGCCAGCAGCCTACCGGGAACGCAAGAGACCCAGTACTTC
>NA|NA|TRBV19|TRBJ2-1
CASSPSPEAEQFF
TGTGCCAGTAGTCCCTCCCCTGAGGCTGAGCAGTTCTTC
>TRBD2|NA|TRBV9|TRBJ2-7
CASSVGEGTYEQYF
TGTGCCAGCAGCGTAGGGGAGGGGACCTACGAGCAGTACTTC
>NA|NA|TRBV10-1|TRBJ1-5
CASSLNQPQHF
TGCGCCAGCAGCCTAAATCAGCCCCAGCATTTT
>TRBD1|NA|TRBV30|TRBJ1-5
CAWTGTGRGNQPQHF
TGTGCCTGGACCGGGACAGGGCGTGGCAATCAGCCCCAGCATTTT
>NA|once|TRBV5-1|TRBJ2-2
CASSLVPPAGNTGELFF
TGCGCCAGCAGCTTGGTACCCCCGGCGGGGAACACCGGGGAGCTGTTTTTT
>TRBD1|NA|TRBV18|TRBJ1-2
CASSGGSGGDGYTF
TGTGCCAGCTCTGGGGGATCAGGGGGAGATGGCTACACCTTC
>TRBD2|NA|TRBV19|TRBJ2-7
CASSRGLAGGHSYEQYF
TGTGCCAGTAGTAGGGGACTAGCGGGAGGTCACTCCTACGAGCAGTACTTC
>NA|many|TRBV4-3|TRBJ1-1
CASSQEFGGKVVAFF
TGCGCCAGCAGCCAAGAGTTTGGGGGCAAGGTGGTAGCTTTCTTT
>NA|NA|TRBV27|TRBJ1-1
CASRDRNTEAFF
TGTGCCAGCAGGGACAGGAACACTGAAGCTTTCTTT
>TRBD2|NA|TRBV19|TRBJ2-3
CASSTPGGAARGVTQYF
TGTGCCAGTAGTACCCCCGGGGGGGCGGCGAGGGGTGTTACGCAGTATTTT
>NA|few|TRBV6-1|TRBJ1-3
CASRPRDAGNTIYF
TGTGCCAGCAGGCCCAGGGATGCTGGAAACACCATATATTTT
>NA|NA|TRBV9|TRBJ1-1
CASSVDRVNTEAFF
TGTGCCAGCAGCGTCGACAGAGTGAACACTGAAGCTTTCTTT
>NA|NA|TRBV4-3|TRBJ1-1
CASSRDGSEAFF
TGCGCCAGCAGCCGGGACGGGAGTGAAGCTTTCTTT
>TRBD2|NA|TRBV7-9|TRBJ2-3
CASSSTSGSLDTQYF
TGTGCCAGCAGCTCAACTAGCGGGAGTTTAGATACGCAGTATTTT
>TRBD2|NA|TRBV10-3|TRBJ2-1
CAISPALAGGNNEQFF
TGTGCCATCAGTCCGGCTTTAGCGGGGGGGAACAATGAGCAGTTCTTC
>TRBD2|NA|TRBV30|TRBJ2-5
CASRTSGSKQETQYF
TGTGCCTCCAGGACTAGCGGGAGTAAGCAAGAGACCCAGTACTTC
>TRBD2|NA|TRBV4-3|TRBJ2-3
CASSQGPGGHTDTQYF
TGCGCCAGCAGCCAAGGCCCGGGGGGGCATACAGATACGCAGTATTTT
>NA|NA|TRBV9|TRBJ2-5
CASSGGETQYF
TGTGCCAGCAGCGGGGGCGAGACCCAGTACTTC
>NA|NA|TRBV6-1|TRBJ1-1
CASSRDTTEAFF
TGTGCCAGCAGCCGGGACACGACTGAAGCTTTCTTT
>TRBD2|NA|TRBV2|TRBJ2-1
CASSEPGTSAFNEQFF
TGTGCCAGCAGTGAGCCGGGGACTAGCGCTTTCAATGAGCAGTTCTTC
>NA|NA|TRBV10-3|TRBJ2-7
CAIRPQGSILYEQYF
TGTGCCATCAGGCCGCAGGGGAGCATCCTCTACGAGCAGTACTTC
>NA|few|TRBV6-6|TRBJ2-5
CASSAVVGGETQYF
TGTGCCAGCAGCGCGGTGGTCGGCGGAGAGACCCAGTACTTC
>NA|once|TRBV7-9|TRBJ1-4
CASSLEGGRNEKLFF
TGTGCCAGCAGCTTAGAAGGGGGAAGGAATGAAAAACTGTTTTTT
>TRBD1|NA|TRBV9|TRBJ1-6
CASTQSTGGSPLHF
TGTGCCAGCACCCAATCAACAGGGGGTTCACCCCTCCACTTT
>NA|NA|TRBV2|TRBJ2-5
CASSRDNQETQYF
TGTGCCAGCAGTCGGGACAACCAAGAGACCCAGTACTTC